This T cell receptor beta chain was sequenced for a study of blood T cell repertoires in COVID-19. Participants spanned ages about 18 to 90 years and resided in 20 to 30 US areas. Clinical histories supplied by participants themselves formed the basis of cohort assignment. The data were produced by immunoSEQ multiplex PCR, yet TCRdb's version contains in-frame clones alone and is incomplete. The sample lists hundreds of thousands of clones; 90% were seen once. The sequence was collected from a young man who had been exposed to COVID-19. Sequenced sample: PBMCs or T cells enriched from blood (not recorded which).

CDR3 DNA: TGTGCCATCAGTGACAGCTACGAGCAGTACTTC. Its protein product is CAISDSYEQYF. The chain recombines TRBV10-3 with TRBJ2-7; D ambiguous. The germline V gene encodes CDR1 ENHRY and CDR2 SYGVKD. The length of the CDR3 is 11 residues. Trimming removed 3 bases at V and 3 bases at J, with 3 bases between.